Following are 23 T cell receptor beta chains from one sample sequenced in a study of spatial heterogeneity in lung cancer (dated by TCRdb to the late 2010s). Broad study findings and their caveats: A correlation was observed between the number of expanded intratumoral alpha and beta TCRs and the tumor nonsynonymous mutation count.

The time point label, read with the paper, signifies: sample taken at primary tumor resection. What these receptors recognize is not known. The protocol used for the library was 5' RACE. The instrument was a NextSeq 500. Using fastp trimming at Q25 and MiXCR clonotype assembly, TCRdb reanalyzed the public sequencing data and kept in-frame beta chains. Entries that share a CDR3 protein sequence are merged under the most common genes and DNA. In all, the sample holds tens of thousands of distinct CDR3 sequences, and about 15% of those were seen once. Jointly, the top ten make up more than 30% of the sample. The sequencing here drew on lung tumor tissue, taken at surgery. Source of these receptors: a female donor with early-stage non-small cell lung cancer.

In its sample, this clonotype was seen many times. This chain uses TRBV28 with TRBJ2-7; D might be TRBD2 (6 bases). The germline V gene has CDR1 MDHEN and CDR2 SYDVKM. Trimming stripped 7 bases from V and 2 bases from J, with 12 bases between. The CDR3 runs to 13 residues. The CDR3 DNA reads as TGTGCCAGCACCTCCCCGGGAGCCTACGAGCAGTACTTC. It codes for CASTSPGAYEQYF.

In its sample, this clonotype was seen many times. The V call is TRBV2, the J call TRBJ2-3; no firm D call. Germline V gene sequence: CDR1 SNHLY, CDR2 FYNNEI. The V gene lost 6 bases and the J gene lost 0 bases, with 7 bases spanning the gap. The CDR3 length is 13 residues. The CDR3 nucleotides are TGTGCCAGCAGGCCCGACAGCACAGATACGCAGTATTTT. Amino acid sequence: CASRPDSTDTQYF.

Comments on this clonotype: Germline and junction disagree at one end, which may indicate a read error. This chain uses TRBV10-3 with TRBJ2-1; TRBD2 matches at 7 bases. CDR1 and CDR2 (germline): ENHRY, SYGVKD. The CDR3 is made up of 14 amino acids. In DNA form, the CDR3 reads TGTGCCTTCAGGAGCGGGGTAGCTTACAATGAGCAGTTCTTC. The encoded protein is CAFRSGVAYNEQFF.

The chain couples TRBV6-9 to TRBJ2-7; D could derive from TRBD1 or TRBD2 (5 bases each). Trimming removed 8 bases from V and 7 bases from J, with 18 bases in between. CDR1 is MNHGY and CDR2 is SVAAGI in the germline V gene. The CDR3 runs to 13 residues. CDR3 DNA: TGTGCCAGCCTTAGGGGAGAGCTCCGAGAGCAGTACTTC. It encodes CASLRGELREQYF.

This clonotype has ten or more counts. V is TRBV27 and J is TRBJ2-7; 7 bases are a match to TRBD2. The CDR3 runs to 14 residues. Germline V gene sequence: CDR1 MNHEY, CDR2 SMNVEV (reference sequence). Unmatched junction bases numbered 5, after V lost 6 bases and J lost 0 bases. The CDR3 here is CASSPGRSSYEQYF. Written as DNA, the CDR3 is TGTGCCAGCAGCCCCGGGAGGAGCTCCTACGAGCAGTACTTC.

Comments on this clonotype: It may be a read error: a sequence one base away is much more abundant. The V and J genes are TRBV7-2 and TRBJ2-3; TRBD1 matches 11 bases. The DNA end is more similar to TRBJ1-5, so the J call may be wrong. The V gene's germline CDR1 is SGHTA and CDR2 FQGNSA. This CDR3 spans 14 amino acids. The CDR3 DNA reads TGTGCCAGCAGCTGGACAGGGGGCACAGATACGCAGCATTTT. Protein sequence: CASSWTGGTDTQHF.

J is TRBJ2-4 and V is TRBV20-1, with TRBD1 as a possible D gene (5 bases). The CDR3 has 15 amino acids. Between the trimmed V and J ends, which lost 5 bases and 0 bases, there was a span of 14 bases. The V gene's germline CDR1 is DFQATT and CDR2 SNEGSKA (reference sequence). CDR3 sequence: CSAPDSSKAKNIQYF. The CDR3 DNA follows: TGCAGTGCTCCCGACAGTTCAAAAGCCAAAAACATTCAGTACTTC.

The gene calls are TRBV21-1 and TRBJ2-7; TRBD1 was called by the table and not checked on the DNA. TRBV21-1 is a recognized pseudogene. This CDR3 has 17 amino acids. The CDR3 DNA follows: TGTGCCAGCAGCAACCCAACAGGGGCCGAGAGCTCCTACGAGCAGTACTTC. Amino acid sequence: CASSNPTGAESSYEQYF.

This clonotype has a handful of counts. The chain employs TRBV12-3 or TRBV12-4 and TRBJ2-1, with a possible D match to TRBD2 (5 bases). The V and J ends lost 7 bases and 3 bases respectively, with 13 bases between them. The CDR3 is made up of 14 amino acids. The CDR3 protein is CASTPRTRYNEQFF. The CDR3 DNA is TGTGCCAGCACCCCTAGGACTCGCTACAATGAGCAGTTCTTC.

This clonotype was seen repeatedly, ten times or more. V is TRBV5-1 and J is TRBJ2-7, with D tentatively TRBD1 or TRBD2 (5 bases each). The CDR3 is 12 amino acids. V was trimmed by 3 bases and J by 6 bases, leaving 10 bases between them. The germline V gene has CDR1 SGHRS and CDR2 YFSETQ. The CDR3 region is CASSSGGAEQYF. For the CDR3, the DNA is TGCGCCAGCAGCTCTGGGGGTGCCGAGCAGTACTTC.

In regard to this clonotype: Given a much more abundant clone one base away, this may be a read error. The rearrangement joins TRBV2 to TRBJ1-5, with D unclear. The better agreement between TRBJ2-3 and the DNA end casts doubt on the J call. The V gene's germline CDR1 is SNHLY and CDR2 FYNNEI. This CDR3 contains 12 residues. In nucleotides, the CDR3 is TGTGCCAGCAGCTCCCCCGATCAGCCCCAGTATTTT. Protein product: CASSSPDQPQYF.

This clonotype was found a few times. The chain combines TRBV20-1 with TRBJ2-5; 7 bases are shared with TRBD1. There are 12 residues in the CDR3. V shed 5 bases, J shed 3 bases, and the junction held 3 bases outside the gene matches. Germline values: CDR1 DFQATT, CDR2 SNEGSKA (reference sequence). The CDR3 spells CSAYTGEETQYF. The CDR3 DNA sequence: TGCAGTGCTTATACAGGGGAAGAGACCCAGTACTTC.

This clonotype appeared many times. The chain joins TRBV4-2 to TRBJ2-1; no reliable D call. From germline, CDR1 is LGHNA and CDR2 YNFKEQ. There are 15 residues in the CDR3. V was trimmed by 0 bases and J by 7 bases, leaving 13 bases between them. The DNA of the CDR3 is TGTGCCAGCAGCCAAGATGGGATACAACTGAATGAGCAGTTCTTC. Its translation: CASSQDGIQLNEQFF.

This clonotype was counted only a few times. The CDR3 sequence: CATSRGQGGRTQYF. The CDR3 nucleotides are TGTGCCACCAGCAGAGGACAGGGAGGTCGGACCCAGTACTTC. The chain couples TRBV15 to TRBJ2-5, with a weak D call TRBD1 (7 bases). This CDR3 comprises 14 residues. Germline CDR1 reads LNHNV; CDR2 reads YYDKDF (reference sequence). Trimming shortened V by 1 base and J by 7 bases, and 13 bases separated the two germline ends. Full variable domain (remainder filled in from reference TRBV15 and TRBJ2-5): DAMVIQNPRYQVTQFGKPVTLSCSQTLNHNVMYWYQQKSSQAPKLLFHYYDKDFNNEADTPDNFQSRRPNTSFCFLDIRSPGLGDTAMYLCATSRGQGGRTQYFGPGTRLLVL.

This clonotype was seen many times. V and J are TRBV5-1 and TRBJ2-7; 11 positions agree with TRBD2. The CDR3 runs 15 residues. V dropped 2 bases and J dropped 0; count of bases not matched to a gene: 1. CDR1 is SGHRS and CDR2 is YFSETQ in the germline V gene. The CDR3 spells CASSFTSGSSYEQYF. The CDR3 DNA sequence: TGCGCCAGCAGCTTTACTAGCGGGAGCTCCTACGAGCAGTACTTC.

This clonotype was picked up many times. The chain carries TRBV5-4 and TRBJ2-7; D is unclear. The CDR3 spans 13 residues. Germline CDR1 is SGHNT and CDR2 is YYREEE (reference sequence). Trimming took 5 bases from V and 0 from J, leaving 9 bases between them. The CDR3 region is CASRYWSSYEQYF. The CDR3 bases are TGTGCCAGCAGATATTGGAGCTCCTACGAGCAGTACTTC.

This clonotype was seen ten or more times. The chain combines TRBV3-1 with TRBJ2-7, with D hard to call. The CDR3 sequence is 13 residues long. The V gene lost 4 bases and the J gene lost 1 base, with 8 bases spanning the gap. CDR1 is LGHDT, CDR2 YNNKEL, per germline (reference sequence). CDR3 protein: CASSLRASYEQYF. CDR3 coding DNA: TGTGCCAGCAGCCTTAGAGCTTCCTACGAGCAGTACTTC.

In this sample, this clonotype turned up a few times. A read error may produce the germline difference seen at one junction end. The chain links TRBV5-6 to TRBJ1-3; D is unresolved. This CDR3 region has 16 residues. Germline-derived CDR1 and CDR2 are SGHDT and YYEEEE. This CDR3 is CASSLGATLSGNTVYF. As DNA, the CDR3 is TGTGCCAGCAGCTTGGGAGCCACGCTCTCTGGAAACACCGTATATTTT.

The chain joins TRBV28 to TRBJ2-3, with 8 nucleotides matching TRBD1. The V gene end was trimmed by 4 bases and the J gene end by 1 base; junction bases not matched to a gene: 13. Looked up from germline, CDR1 is MDHEN and CDR2 is SYDVKM. The CDR3 runs to 18 residues. The DNA for the CDR3 is TGTGCCAGCAGTTGGGACAGGATCTTCCAGGGTGGCACAGATACGCAGTATTTT. Protein sequence: CASSWDRIFQGGTDTQYF.

This clonotype turned up a few times. The rearrangement uses TRBV29-1 and TRBJ2-5; 11 bases align to TRBD2. The V gene's germline CDR1 is SQVTM and CDR2 ANQGSEA. With V trimmed by 4 bases and J by 2 bases, 6 bases remained unmatched. CDR3 size: 15 residues. CDR3 region: CSVATGLAAQETQYF. DNA for the CDR3: TGCAGCGTTGCCACGGGACTAGCGGCTCAAGAGACCCAGTACTTC.

This clonotype was recorded at least ten times. The chain links TRBV29-1 to TRBJ2-1; TRBD2 matches at 8 bases. CDR3 length equals 15 residues. J was trimmed by 12 bases and V by 1 base; bases with no gene match: 14. The germline CDR1 and CDR2 sequences are SQVTM and ANQGSEA. The CDR3 reads CSVEGVAGWSMRQFF. The CDR3, as DNA: TGCAGCGTTGAAGGGGTAGCGGGGTGGTCAATGAGGCAGTTCTTC.

There are many counts of this clonotype. The chain joins TRBV6-5 to TRBJ2-5; D is ambiguous. The V gene's germline CDR1 is MNHEY and CDR2 SVGAGI. V lost 2 bases and J lost 5, with 12 bases in between. CDR3 size: 14 residues. The CDR3 DNA is TGTGCCAGCAGTTACAGGAGAGCTTGGGAGACCCAGTACTTC. Its translation is CASSYRRAWETQYF.

This clonotype was picked up a small number of times. CDR3: CASSSTGSYEQYF. As DNA, the CDR3 is TGTGCCAGCAGCTCTACAGGGTCCTACGAGCAGTACTTC. The chain couples TRBV7-2 to TRBJ2-7; D perhaps matches TRBD1 (6 bases). From germline, CDR1 is SGHTA and CDR2 FQGNSA. Trimming removed 4 bases at V and 1 base at J, with 8 bases between. The CDR3 loop spans 13 amino acids.